This TCR beta chain was observed in a study of OX40 agonist ivuxolimab in advanced cancers. Study-level information: Subjects had a mean age of about 60 years, with a range of 23 to 79; around 83% were male.

A remark on this clone: As yet, its antigen is unknown.

The CDR3 has 13 residues. Germline V gene data show CDR1 as MNHNY and CDR2 as SVGAGI (reference sequence). The V gene lost 5 bases and the J gene lost 7 bases, with 12 bases spanning the gap. Study-wide results and caveats: The authors also found low normalized T-cell clonal expansion in some nonresponders. Expanded clones tended on average to be more numerous among CD8+ T cells than CD4+.

This table comes from immunoSEQ multiplex PCR, and its TCRdb copy is limited to in-frame clones, with some not included. The sample has approximately 76,000 clones; about 88% are singletons. This rearrangement joins TRBV6-6 to TRBJ2-1; D call uncertain. The sequence derives from an adult with an advanced solid tumor such as melanoma, head and neck, liver or kidney cancer. This sample comprised CD4+ or CD8+ T cells sorted from blood, obtained in a trial of the OX40 agonist ivuxolimab. CDR3 DNA: TGTGCCAGCAGTCCGCCACCGGGTAATGAGCAGTTCTTC. This gives the protein CASSPPPGNEQFF.